The following is a TCR beta chain sequence with its context. Its target is not known. The data originate from a study of T cell repertoires in ileal Crohn's disease. Study at large: The M0 sample came from the inflamed ileal portion of the resected specimen.

Data came from immunoSEQ multiplex PCR; TCRdb stores just in-frame clones and leaves some out. The data show about 17,000 clones, about 75% seen once. CDR3 length: 15 amino acids. The V segment lost 2 bases and the J segment 6 bases; nucleotides outside the gene matches: 4. The germline V gene has CDR1 MNHNY and CDR2 SVGAGI (reference sequence). Study-wide results and limits: Compared with CD4 T cells, sorted CD8 cells carried more expanded clones.

Time point indicated: inflamed ileum from the surgical specimen. The material sequenced was ileal tissue. This receptor was taken from an adult with Crohn's disease. The rearrangement joins TRBV6-6 to TRBJ2-1; TRBD2 agrees at 10 bases. CDR3 nucleotide sequence: TGTGCCAGCAGTTACAGCGGGGGGGCACTCAATGAGCAGTTCTTC. Translated: CASSYSGGALNEQFF.